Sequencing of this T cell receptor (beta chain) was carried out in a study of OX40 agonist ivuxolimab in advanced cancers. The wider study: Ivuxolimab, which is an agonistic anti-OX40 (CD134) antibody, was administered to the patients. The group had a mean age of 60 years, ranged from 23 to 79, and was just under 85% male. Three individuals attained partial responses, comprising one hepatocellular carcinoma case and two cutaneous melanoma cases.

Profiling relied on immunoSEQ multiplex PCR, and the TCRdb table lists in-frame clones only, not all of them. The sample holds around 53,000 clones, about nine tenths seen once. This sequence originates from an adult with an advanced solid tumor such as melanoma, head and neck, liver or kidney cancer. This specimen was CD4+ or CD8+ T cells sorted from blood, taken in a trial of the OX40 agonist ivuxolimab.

CDR3 bases: TGCGCCAGCAGCGGGGGACAGGGTCCAGATACGCAGTATTTT. Protein sequence: CASSGGQGPDTQYF. The V gene is TRBV5-1, the J gene TRBJ2-3; 9 positions agree with TRBD1. The germline V gene has CDR1 SGHRS and CDR2 YFSETQ. Trimming cost V 4 bases and J 4 bases; bases outside gene matches: 4. This CDR3 has 14 amino acids. The entire variable domain, with the rest obtained from reference TRBV5-1 and TRBJ2-3, is as follows: KAGVTQTPRYLIKTRGQQVTLSCSPISGHRSVSWYQQTPGQGLQFLFEYFSETQRNKGNFPGRFSGRQFSNSRSEMNVSTLELGDSALYLCASSGGQGPDTQYFGPGTRLTVL.